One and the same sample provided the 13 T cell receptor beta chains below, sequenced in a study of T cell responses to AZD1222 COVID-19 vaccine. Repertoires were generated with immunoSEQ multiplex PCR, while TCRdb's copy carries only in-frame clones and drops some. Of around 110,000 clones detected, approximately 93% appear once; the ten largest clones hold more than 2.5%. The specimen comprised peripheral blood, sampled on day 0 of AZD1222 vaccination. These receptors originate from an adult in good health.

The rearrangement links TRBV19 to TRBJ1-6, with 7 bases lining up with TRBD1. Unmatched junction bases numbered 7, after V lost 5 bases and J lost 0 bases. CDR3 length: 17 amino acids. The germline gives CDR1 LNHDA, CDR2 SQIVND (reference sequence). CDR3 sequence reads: CASSHRGDSSYNSPLHF. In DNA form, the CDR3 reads TGTGCCAGTAGTCACCGGGGGGACAGCTCCTATAATTCACCCCTCCACTTT.

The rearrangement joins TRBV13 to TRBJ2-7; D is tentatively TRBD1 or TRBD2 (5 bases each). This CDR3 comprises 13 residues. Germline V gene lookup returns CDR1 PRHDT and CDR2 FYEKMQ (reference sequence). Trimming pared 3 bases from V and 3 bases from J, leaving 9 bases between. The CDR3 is CASSLGRIYEQYF. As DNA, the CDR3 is TGTGCCAGCAGCTTGGGACGGATCTACGAGCAGTACTTC.

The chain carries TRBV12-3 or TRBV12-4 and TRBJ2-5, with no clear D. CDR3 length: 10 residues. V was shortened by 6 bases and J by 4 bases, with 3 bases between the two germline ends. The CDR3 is CASSVETQYF. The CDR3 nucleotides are TGTGCCAGCAGCGTAGAGACCCAGTACTTC.

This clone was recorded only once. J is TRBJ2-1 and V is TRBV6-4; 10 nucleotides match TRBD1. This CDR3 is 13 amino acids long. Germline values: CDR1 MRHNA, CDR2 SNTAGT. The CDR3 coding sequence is TGTGCTACGCGAGGGACAGGGGAAAATGAGCAGTTCTTC. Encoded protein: CATRGTGENEQFF.

The chain's CDR3 is CASSLAPGQNQPQHF. The CDR3 bases are TGTGCCAGCAGCTTAGCGCCTGGACAGAATCAGCCCCAGCATTTT. The J gene is TRBJ1-5, the V gene TRBV7-2; perhaps TRBD1 as D (6 bases). This CDR3 contains 15 residues. V was cut by 0 bases and J by 4 bases, with 10 bases left in between. The V gene's germline CDR1 is SGHTA and CDR2 FQGNSA.

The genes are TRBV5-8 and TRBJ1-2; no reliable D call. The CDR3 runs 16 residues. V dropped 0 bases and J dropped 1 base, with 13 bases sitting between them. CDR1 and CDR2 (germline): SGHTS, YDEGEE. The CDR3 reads CASSLEAGMFNYGYTF. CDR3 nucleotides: TGTGCCAGCAGCTTGGAGGCAGGAATGTTTAACTATGGCTACACCTTC.

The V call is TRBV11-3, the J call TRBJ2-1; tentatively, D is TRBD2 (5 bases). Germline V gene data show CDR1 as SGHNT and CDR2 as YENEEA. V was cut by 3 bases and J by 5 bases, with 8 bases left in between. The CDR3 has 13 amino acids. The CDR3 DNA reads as TGTGCCAGCAGCTTTTCGGGGAACAATGAGCAGTTCTTC. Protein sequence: CASSFSGNNEQFF.

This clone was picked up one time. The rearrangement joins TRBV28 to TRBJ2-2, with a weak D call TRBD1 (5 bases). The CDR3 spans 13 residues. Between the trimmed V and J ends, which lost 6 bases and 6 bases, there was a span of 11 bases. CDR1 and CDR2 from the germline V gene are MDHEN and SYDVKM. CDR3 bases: TGTGCCAGCAGAACAGGAAGCCCCGGGGAGCTGTTTTTT. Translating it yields CASRTGSPGELFF.

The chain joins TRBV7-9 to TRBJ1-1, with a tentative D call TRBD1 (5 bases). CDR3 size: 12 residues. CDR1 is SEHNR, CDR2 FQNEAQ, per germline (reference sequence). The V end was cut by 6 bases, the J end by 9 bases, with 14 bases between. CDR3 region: CASSHTGLKAFF. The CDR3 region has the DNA TGTGCCAGCAGTCATACAGGACTGAAAGCTTTCTTT.

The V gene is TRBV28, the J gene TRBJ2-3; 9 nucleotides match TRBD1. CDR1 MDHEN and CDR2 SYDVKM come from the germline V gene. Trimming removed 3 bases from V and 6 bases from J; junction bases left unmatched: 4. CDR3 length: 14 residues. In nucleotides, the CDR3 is TGTGCCAGCAGTTTGGACAGGGGAAGGGATACGCAGTATTTT. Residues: CASSLDRGRDTQYF.

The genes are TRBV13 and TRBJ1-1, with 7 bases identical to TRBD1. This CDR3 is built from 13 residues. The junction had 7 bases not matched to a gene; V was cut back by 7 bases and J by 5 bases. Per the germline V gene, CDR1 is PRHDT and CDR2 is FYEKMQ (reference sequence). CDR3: CASTKTGVTEAFF. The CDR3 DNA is TGTGCCAGCACCAAAACAGGGGTGACTGAAGCTTTCTTT.

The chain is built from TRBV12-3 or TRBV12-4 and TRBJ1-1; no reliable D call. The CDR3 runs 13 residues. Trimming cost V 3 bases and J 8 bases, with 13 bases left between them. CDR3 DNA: TGTGCCAGCAGTTTGGGGAGGAGGGCCGAAGCTTTCTTT. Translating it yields CASSLGRRAEAFF.

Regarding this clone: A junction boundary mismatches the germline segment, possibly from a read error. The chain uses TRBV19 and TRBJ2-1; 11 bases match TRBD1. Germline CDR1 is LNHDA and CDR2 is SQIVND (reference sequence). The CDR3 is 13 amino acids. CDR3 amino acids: CASSHRTGGNMVF. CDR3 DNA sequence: TGTGCCAGTAGCCATCGGACAGGGGGCAATATGGTCTTC.